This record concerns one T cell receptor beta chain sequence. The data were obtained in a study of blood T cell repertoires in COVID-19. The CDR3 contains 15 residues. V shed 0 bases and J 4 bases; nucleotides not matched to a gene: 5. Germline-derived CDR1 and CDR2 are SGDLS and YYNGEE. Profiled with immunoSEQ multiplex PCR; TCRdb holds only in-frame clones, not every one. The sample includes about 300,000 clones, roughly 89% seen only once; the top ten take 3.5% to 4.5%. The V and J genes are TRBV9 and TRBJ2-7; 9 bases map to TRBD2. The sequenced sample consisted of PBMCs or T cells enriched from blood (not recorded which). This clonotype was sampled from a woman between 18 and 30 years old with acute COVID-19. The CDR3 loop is CASSVGGSGSYEQYF. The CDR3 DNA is TGTGCCAGCAGCGTAGGGGGTAGCGGGAGTTACGAGCAGTACTTC.